This TCR beta chain was retrieved from a study of cytotoxic CD8 clonotypes in ibrutinib-treated CLL. As for the study in general: Within the patient group, 11 were relapsed/refractory and approximately 14 treatment-naive, and around 18 were IGHV unmutated. Response sampling came at median roughly 12 months of treatment, ranging about 6 to 36 months. Notes on the study in general: Sampling times differed between sustained-remission and progressing patients. An increase in clonality occurred at ibrutinib response, followed by a return toward baseline at progression.

Notes on this clone: Its specificity is unknown.

Sequenced by immunoSEQ multiplex PCR; TCRdb stores in-frame clones only, minus some. The data hold about 85,000 clones, with 70% to 80% observed a single time. The sequence derives from a human donor with chronic lymphocytic leukemia. The sequences come from PBMCs, collected after 12 months of ibrutinib treatment.

CDR3 protein: CASSPSGRETQYF. The CDR3 DNA follows: TGTGCCAGCTCTCCTAGCGGGAGGGAGACCCAGTACTTC. The V call is TRBV18, the J call TRBJ2-5; 11 positions match TRBD2. The CDR3 runs 13 residues. Unmatched junction bases numbered 2, after V lost 6 bases and J lost 5 bases. Germline CDR1 reads KGHSH; CDR2 reads LQKENI.